The rows below give T cell receptor beta chains drawn from one sample of a study of blood T cell repertoires in COVID-19. Assay used: immunoSEQ multiplex PCR; TCRdb lists only in-frame clones, some missing. Seen here are a few hundred thousand clones, about 90% observed once, and the top ten hold approximately 3%. The sample comprised PBMCs or T cells enriched from blood (not recorded which). The source is a woman aged 25 to 45 who had recovered from COVID-19. Both conserved end residues are part of each CDR3. The D gene is left open where the match is weak. Clone size is shown for a subset of rows, as once, few, many or a class of expanded clone.

TRBV6-5	TRBJ1-1	NA	NA	TGTGCCAGCAGCCCCATCAGGGTTGGCACTGAAGCTTTCTTT	CASSPIRVGTEAFF
TRBV30	TRBJ2-3	TRBD2	once	TGTGCCTGGAGTGTACTTAGCGGGGGGGCGGGAGATACGCAGTATTTT	CAWSVLSGGAGDTQYF
TRBV13	TRBJ2-7	NA	NA	TGTGCCAGCAGCCAATCCCAAGGACTCCACTACGAGCAGTACTTC	CASSQSQGLHYEQYF
TRBV6-4	TRBJ2-1	TRBD2	NA	TGTGCCAGCAGTTCCCAAAGCGGGAGTTCTTTGGAAGACAATGAGCAGTTCTTC	CASSSQSGSSLEDNEQFF
TRBV5-4	TRBJ2-5	TRBD1	NA	TGTGCCAGCAGCCCCGGACAGGGAGAGACCCAGTACTTC	CASSPGQGETQYF
TRBV18	TRBJ1-2	TRBD1	NA	TGTGCCAGCTCACCAGGCCACAGGGGGCCCTTTGGCTACACCTTC	CASSPGHRGPFGYTF
TRBV19	TRBJ1-5	NA	few	TGTGCCAGTAGTCAACAGGGTGTGAAGCCCCAGCATTTT	CASSQQGVKPQHF
TRBV10-3	TRBJ2-1	TRBD2	NA	TGTGCCATCAGTGAGTCGACTAGCGGGGGGGGCCATCTGCTGTTCTTC	CAISESTSGGGHLLFF
TRBV29-1	TRBJ1-3	NA	few	TGCAGCGTTGAAGCCGACTTAACCCCTGGAAACACCATATATTTT	CSVEADLTPGNTIYF
TRBV15	TRBJ2-7	TRBD1	NA	TGTGCCACCAGCAGAGCCGGACAGGGGGCGCGGGAGCAGTACTTC	CATSRAGQGAREQYF
TRBV5-1	TRBJ2-1	NA	NA	TGCGCCAGCAGCTTGGTTCTCTCACTAGGTAGCTCCTACAATGAGCAGTTCTTC	CASSLVLSLGSSYNEQFF
TRBV25-1	TRBJ2-7	TRBD1	NA	TGTGCCAGCAGTGGATTTTCCGGGACAGCCGCCTACGAGCAGTACTTC	CASSGFSGTAAYEQYF
TRBV3-1/TRBV3-2	TRBJ2-1	TRBD2	NA	TGTGCCAGCAGCCATCAGATAGCGGGGGGCTTTGGGAAGCAGTTCTTC	CASSHQIAGGFGKQFF
TRBV7-8	TRBJ2-7	TRBD1	NA	TGTGCCAGCAGCTTAGAAGGGACAGGGGCCTACGAGCAGTACTTC	CASSLEGTGAYEQYF
TRBV25-1	TRBJ2-6	NA	NA	TGTGCCAGCAGTGGAATGGGGGGGGCGCCTGGGGCCAACGTCCTGACTTTC	CASSGMGGAPGANVLTF
TRBV4-2	TRBJ1-1	NA	NA	TGTGCCAGCAGCCAAGAAAGCGGGATGAACACTGAAGCTTTCTTT	CASSQESGMNTEAFF
TRBV9	TRBJ2-3	TRBD2	NA	TGTGCCAGCAGCGTGGAGGGACTAGACGTCCCAGATACGCAGTATTTT	CASSVEGLDVPDTQYF
TRBV5-4	TRBJ2-4	TRBD2	NA	TGTGCCAGCAGCTCAAATAGCGGGGAGAACATTCAGTACTTC	CASSSNSGENIQYF
TRBV5-5	TRBJ2-5	NA	NA	TGTGCCAGCAGCTTGTACTACCTCCGGGAGACCCAGTACTTC	CASSLYYLRETQYF
TRBV3-1/TRBV3-2	TRBJ1-5	NA	NA	TGTGCCAGCAGCCAAGACTCGAGGGGCAATCAGCCCCAGCATTTT	CASSQDSRGNQPQHF
TRBV18	TRBJ2-2	NA	NA	TGTGCCAGCTCACCACCCATCGCAGGGAACACCGGGGAGCTGTTTTTT	CASSPPIAGNTGELFF
TRBV6-5	TRBJ1-1	NA	NA	TGTGCCAGTAACCACCCCGGGGGGGGCACTGAAGCTTTCTTT	CASNHPGGGTEAFF
TRBV10-3	TRBJ1-2	TRBD1	NA	TGTGCCATGGACAGGGAGAGGGGCTATGGCTACACCTTC	CAMDRERGYGYTF
TRBV29-1	TRBJ2-1	NA	NA	TGCAGCGTTGAAGATTTTCTAGCAAAAGGGTCTGAGCAGTTCTTC	CSVEDFLAKGSEQFF
TRBV19	TRBJ2-1	NA	NA	TGTGCCAGTAGAACAGGGATTGAGCAGTTCTTC	CASRTGIEQFF
TRBV5-1	TRBJ2-2	TRBD1	NA	TGCGCCAGCAGCTCGACAGGGGGTGGCACCGGGGAGCTGTTTTTT	CASSSTGGGTGELFF
TRBV9	TRBJ2-7	TRBD1	NA	TGTGCCAGCAGCGTAGGGGGGACAGCGAACTCCTACGAGCAGTACTTC	CASSVGGTANSYEQYF
TRBV25-1	TRBJ2-2	TRBD1	NA	TGTGCCAGCAGTGAAAGGACAGGGTTCTCCGGGGAGCTGTTTTTT	CASSERTGFSGELFF
TRBV30	TRBJ1-1	NA	NA	TGTGCCTATGAGAGGCGGACAGAAAACACTGAAGCTTTCTTT	CAYERRTENTEAFF
TRBV28	TRBJ1-2	NA	once	TGTGCCAGCACCCGGGACAATCTCGGGGCTTATGGCTACACCTTC	CASTRDNLGAYGYTF
TRBV20-1	TRBJ2-1	TRBD1	NA	TGCAGTGCTAGTACGGACAGGGGTTACAATGAGCAGTTCTTC	CSASTDRGYNEQFF
TRBV18	TRBJ2-2	TRBD2	NA	TGTGCCAGCTCACCACCGACGGGAGGGAGGTCCGGGGAGCTGTTTTTT	CASSPPTGGRSGELFF
TRBV4-1	TRBJ2-1	NA	NA	TGCGCCAGCAGCTACCCGGTTCGTGGGGGGTCCTACAATGAGCAGTTCTTC	CASSYPVRGGSYNEQFF
TRBV29-1	TRBJ1-2	TRBD1	NA	TGCAGCGTTGGACAGGGGTTCACCTATGGCTACACCTTC	CSVGQGFTYGYTF
TRBV21-1	TRBJ2-3	NA	NA	TGTGCCAGCAGCACCGGACTAGCGGAGCACACAGATACGCAGTATTTT	CASSTGLAEHTDTQYF
TRBV9	TRBJ2-4	NA	NA	TGTGCCAGCAGCGCCCGGTCGACTATGGCGGGTGACTCTGTATACTTC	CASSARSTMAGDSVYF
TRBV5-1	TRBJ1-2	TRBD1	NA	TGCGCCAGCAGCGATCCTGCGGGACAGGGATTAAACTATGGCTACACCTTC	CASSDPAGQGLNYGYTF
TRBV6-2/TRBV6-3	TRBJ2-1	TRBD2	NA	TGTGCCAGCAGTTACTCCCGACTAGCGGGGGGCAATGAGCAGTTCTTC	CASSYSRLAGGNEQFF
TRBV2	TRBJ2-6	TRBD2	once	TGTGCCAGCCCAAGCGGGAGAACCTCTGGGGCCAACGTCCTGACTTTC	CASPSGRTSGANVLTF
TRBV18	TRBJ2-2	TRBD1	few	TGTGCCAGCTCACCACTTCTGGTACAGGGGAGCGGGGAGCTGTTTTTT	CASSPLLVQGSGELFF
TRBV3-1/TRBV3-2	TRBJ2-2	TRBD2	NA	TGTGCCAGCAGCCCCCCAGCGGGAGCCACCGGGGAGCTGTTTTTT	CASSPPAGATGELFF
TRBV5-1	TRBJ1-4	NA	once	TGCGCCAGCAGCTCCGGGGTCGAAAATGAAAAACTGTTTTTT	CASSSGVENEKLFF
TRBV3-1/TRBV3-2	TRBJ2-2	TRBD2	NA	TGTGCCAGCAGCCAGGGACTAGCGGAAACCGGGGAGCTGTTTTTT	CASSQGLAETGELFF
TRBV6-2/TRBV6-3	TRBJ2-7	TRBD2	NA	TGTGCCAGCAGTCGAGCGGGGTTCCCTTACGAGCAGTACTTC	CASSRAGFPYEQYF
TRBV6-5	TRBJ1-2	TRBD1	NA	TGTGCCAGCAGTTACTCGACAGGGCCGGGGAACTATGGCTACACCTTC	CASSYSTGPGNYGYTF
TRBV7-9	TRBJ2-2	NA	NA	TGTGCCAGCAACGGTGGACGGGAGAACACCGGGGAGCTGTTTTTT	CASNGGRENTGELFF
TRBV19	TRBJ2-1	NA	NA	TGTGCCAGTAGTATAGCTCCCAGGCAAGAGCAGTTCTTC	CASSIAPRQEQFF
TRBV5-6	TRBJ2-2	NA	once	TGTGCCAGCAGCTTGGACATTTGGCGGGGTACGGGGGAGCTGTTTTTT	CASSLDIWRGTGELFF
TRBV19	TRBJ2-5	TRBD1	NA	TGTGCCAGTAGTAGGGGGACCGGGACAGGGATACAGACCCAGTACTTC	CASSRGTGTGIQTQYF
TRBV3-1/TRBV3-2	TRBJ1-5	NA	NA	TGTGCCAGCAGCCAGCGGGGGGTCCGGCAGCCCCAGCATTTT	CASSQRGVRQPQHF
TRBV12-3/TRBV12-4	TRBJ1-2	TRBD1	NA	TGTGCCAGCAGTTTAACAGGGGCCTATGGCTACACCTTC	CASSLTGAYGYTF